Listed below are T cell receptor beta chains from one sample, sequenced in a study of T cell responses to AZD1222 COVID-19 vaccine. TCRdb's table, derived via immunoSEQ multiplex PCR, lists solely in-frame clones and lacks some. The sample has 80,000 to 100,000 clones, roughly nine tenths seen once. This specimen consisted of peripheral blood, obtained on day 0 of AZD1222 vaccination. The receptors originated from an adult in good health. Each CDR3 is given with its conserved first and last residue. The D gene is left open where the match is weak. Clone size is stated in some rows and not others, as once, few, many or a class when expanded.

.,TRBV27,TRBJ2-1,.,TGTGCCAGCAGGATCGGGGTTGAGCAGTTCTTC,CASRIGVEQFF
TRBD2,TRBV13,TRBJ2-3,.,TGTGCCAGCAGCCCCCCTAGCGGGAGTTACACAGATACGCAGTATTTT,CASSPPSGSYTDTQYF
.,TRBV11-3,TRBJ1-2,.,TGTGCCAGCAGCGGACACTATGGCTACACCTTC,CASSGHYGYTF
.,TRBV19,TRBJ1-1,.,TGTGCCAGTAGTCCGGGACGGACGAACACTGAAGCTTTCTTT,CASSPGRTNTEAFF
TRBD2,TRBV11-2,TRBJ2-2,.,TGTGCCAGCAGCTTAGATGGGTTAGCGGGAGGCCAGGGCGGGGAGCTGTTTTTT,CASSLDGLAGGQGGELFF
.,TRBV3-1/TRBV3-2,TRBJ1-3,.,TGTGCCAGCAGCCAAGAAAGGGTAAAAACGGCTGGAAACACCATATATTTT,CASSQERVKTAGNTIYF
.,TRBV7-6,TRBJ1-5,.,TGTGCCAGCAGCCCGGGGGGTAGGAGCAATCAGCCCCAGCATTTT,CASSPGGRSNQPQHF
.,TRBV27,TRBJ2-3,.,TGTGCCAGCACTACAGGGTCCACGCAGTATTTT,CASTTGSTQYF
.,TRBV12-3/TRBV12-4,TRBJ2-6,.,TGTGCCAGCAGGTCCTCTGGGGCCAACGTCCTGACTTTC,CASRSSGANVLTF
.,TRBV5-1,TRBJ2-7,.,TGCGCCAGCAGCTTGCGCGGGGATTCCTACGAGCAGTACTTC,CASSLRGDSYEQYF
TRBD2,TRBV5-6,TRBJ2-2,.,TGTGCCAGCAATGAGCGGGGGGGCCTGCGGGCCGGGGAGCTGTTTTTT,CASNERGGLRAGELFF
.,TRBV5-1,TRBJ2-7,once,TGCGCCAGCAGCTTGGACATCTACGAGCAGTACTTC,CASSLDIYEQYF
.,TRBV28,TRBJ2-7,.,TGTGCCAGCAGTTCCGCCTACGAGCAGTACTTC,CASSSAYEQYF
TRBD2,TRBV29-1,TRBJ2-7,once,TGCAGCGTTGAGGCTAGCGGGAGTTACGAGCAGTACTTC,CSVEASGSYEQYF
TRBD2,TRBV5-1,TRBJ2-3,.,TGCGCCAGCAGCTTGCAGGGACTAGCGGGAGGGCCCAGCACAGATACGCAGTATTTT,CASSLQGLAGGPSTDTQYF
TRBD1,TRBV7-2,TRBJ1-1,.,TGTGCCAGCAGCTCGCACAGGGGAGCGAACACTGAAGCTTTCTTT,CASSSHRGANTEAFF
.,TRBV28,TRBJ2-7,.,TGTGCCAGCAGCCTTAACACCGGGTCTTCTTTC,CASSLNTGSSF